This TCR beta chain stems from a study of graft-versus-host responses after intestinal transplantation. V was pared by 0 bases and J by 6 bases, with 17 bases between. Germline lookup yields CDR1 SGHNT and CDR2 YYREEE (reference sequence). The length of the CDR3 is 16 residues. Produced via immunoSEQ multiplex PCR; TCRdb's table is partial and in-frame only. The sample holds about 98,000 clones, 86% seen once. The origin of this receptor is a human patient who received an intestinal transplant, so some T cells may come from the graft donor. V is TRBV5-4 and J is TRBJ2-3; D unclear. This specimen consisted of PBMCs, obtained 255 days after intestinal transplant. The CDR3 protein is CASSLGADDGLDTQYF. The CDR3 DNA is TGTGCCAGCAGCTTGGGGGCGGACGACGGTCTGGATACGCAGTATTTT. Full variable domain (rest looked up from reference TRBV5-4 and TRBJ2-3): ETGVTQSPTHLIKTRGQQVTLRCSSQSGHNTVSWYQQALGQGPQFIFQYYREEENGRGNFPPRFSGLQFPNYSSELNVNALELDDSALYLCASSLGADDGLDTQYFGPGTRLTVL.